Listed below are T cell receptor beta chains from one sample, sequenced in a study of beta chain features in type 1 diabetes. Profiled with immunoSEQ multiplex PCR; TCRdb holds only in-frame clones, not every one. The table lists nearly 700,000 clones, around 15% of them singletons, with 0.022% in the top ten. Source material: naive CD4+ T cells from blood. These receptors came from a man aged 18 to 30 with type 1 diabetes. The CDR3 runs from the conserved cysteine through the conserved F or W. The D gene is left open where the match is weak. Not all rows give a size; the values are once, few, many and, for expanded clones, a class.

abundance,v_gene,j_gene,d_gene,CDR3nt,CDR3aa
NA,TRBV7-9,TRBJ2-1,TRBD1,TGTGCCAGCAGCTCCCCCGGGACAGGGTTGAATGAGCAGTTCTTC,CASSSPGTGLNEQFF
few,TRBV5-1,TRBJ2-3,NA,TGCGCCAGCAGCTTAGCATCTTGGGCAGGGGTGGCAGATACGCAGTATTTT,CASSLASWAGVADTQYF
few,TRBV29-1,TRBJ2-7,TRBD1,TGCAGCGTTGAAGGGGGACAGGGCGGTGGGCAGTACTTC,CSVEGGQGGGQYF
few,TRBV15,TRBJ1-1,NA,TGTGCCACCAGTAGAGGGATGGGGGGCACTGAAGCTTTCTTT,CATSRGMGGTEAFF
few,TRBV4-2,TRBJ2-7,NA,TGTGCCAGCAGCCAAGACTACAGGCCCTACGAGCAGTACTTC,CASSQDYRPYEQYF
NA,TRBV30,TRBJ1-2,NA,TGTGCCTGGAGTGTACAGGTTTATGGCTACACCTTC,CAWSVQVYGYTF
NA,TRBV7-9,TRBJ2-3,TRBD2,TGTGCCAGCAGCCCGAGCGGGGGGGCAGATACGCAGTATTTT,CASSPSGGADTQYF
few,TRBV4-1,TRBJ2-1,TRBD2,TGCGCCAGCAGCCAGGCGGGGGGGCCGGAGCAGTTCTTC,CASSQAGGPEQFF
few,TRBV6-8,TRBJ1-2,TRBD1,TGTGCCAGCGCCCCCGAGGACAGGGAGTTGTGCTATGGCTACACCTTC,CASAPEDRELCYGYTF
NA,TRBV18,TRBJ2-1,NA,TGTGCCAGCTCACCACTAATCGACGGGGTGACTGAGCAGTTCTTC,CASSPLIDGVTEQFF
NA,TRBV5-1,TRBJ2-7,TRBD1,TGCGCCAGCCTCAAAGGACCCACCGGGACAGGGGTCCGCGAGCAGTACTTC,CASLKGPTGTGVREQYF
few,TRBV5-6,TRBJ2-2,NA,TGTGCCAGCAGCTTGGTAGCGAACACCGGGGAGCTGTTTTTT,CASSLVANTGELFF
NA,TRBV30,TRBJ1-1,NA,TGTGCCTGGAGTGTAAGAAGACGGGCTGAAGCTTTCTTT,CAWSVRRRAEAFF
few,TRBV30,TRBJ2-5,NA,TGTGCCTGGAGTTCGGGGCGCGAAGAGACCCAGTACTTC,CAWSSGREETQYF
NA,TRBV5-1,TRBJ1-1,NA,TGCGCCAGCAGCTTTCTACAGGGCGGCACTGAAGCTTTCTTT,CASSFLQGGTEAFF
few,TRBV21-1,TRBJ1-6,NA,TGTGCCAGCATCTCAATCAGGGGCTCCTATAATTCACCCCTCCACTTT,CASISIRGSYNSPLHF
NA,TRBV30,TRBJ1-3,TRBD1,TGTGCCTGGAATCCCAGTACAGGGGGCAGATCTGGAAACACCATATATTTT,CAWNPSTGGRSGNTIYF
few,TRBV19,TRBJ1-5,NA,TGTGCCAGTAGCCCCCCCGGGCCGGTCAATCAGCCCCAGCATTTT,CASSPPGPVNQPQHF
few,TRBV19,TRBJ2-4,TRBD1,TGTGCCAGTAGAACGGGACAGGGCTCTCTTCAGTACTTC,CASRTGQGSLQYF
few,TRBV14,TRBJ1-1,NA,TGTGCCACTTCCGGGAGTCTGTGGGACACTGAAGCTTTCTTT,CATSGSLWDTEAFF
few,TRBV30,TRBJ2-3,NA,TGTGCCTGGAGGGATAGCACAGATACGCAGTATTTT,CAWRDSTDTQYF
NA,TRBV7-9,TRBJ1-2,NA,TGTGCCAGCAGCATTACAGGTCTCTATGGCTACACCTTC,CASSITGLYGYTF
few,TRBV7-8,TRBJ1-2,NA,TGTGCCAGCAGCTTAGAAATCCAAGGCAGTGGCTACACCTTC,CASSLEIQGSGYTF
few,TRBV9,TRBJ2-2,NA,TGTGCCAGCAGCGTCCAGGGGAGGGCAACCACCGGGGAGCTGTTTTTT,CASSVQGRATTGELFF
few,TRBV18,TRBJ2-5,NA,TGTGCCAGCTCACCACCGACGGTGAGGGAGACCCAGTACTTC,CASSPPTVRETQYF
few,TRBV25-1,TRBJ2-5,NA,TGTGCCAGCAGTGAATGGAACAGCCAAGAGACCCAGTACTTC,CASSEWNSQETQYF